These T cell receptor beta chains were read from a single sample in a study of blood T cell repertoires in COVID-19. TCRdb's table, derived via immunoSEQ multiplex PCR, lists solely in-frame clones and lacks some. The data contain around 340,000 clones, about 88% of them singletons. Input material: peripheral blood. These receptors all come from a woman in her sixties with COVID-19, enrolled during active disease. The CDR3 runs from the conserved cysteine through the conserved F or W. The order of the fields is V gene, D gene, J gene, clone size, CDR3 protein, CDR3 DNA. D genes are given only for firm matches. Not every row has a clone size; where given, it reads once, few, many or a size class.

>TRBV4-3|.|TRBJ2-1|.
CASSQDYLGAPDGEQFF
TGCGCCAGCAGCCAAGATTACTTGGGGGCCCCCGACGGGGAGCAGTTCTTC
>TRBV6-4|TRBD1|TRBJ2-3|.
CASSDQTGGTDTQYF
TGTGCCAGCAGTGACCAGACAGGGGGCACAGATACGCAGTATTTT
>TRBV5-5|TRBD1|TRBJ2-5|.
CASSRDRESGRETQYF
TGTGCCAGCAGCAGAGACAGGGAGTCGGGGAGAGAGACCCAGTACTTC
>TRBV7-3|.|TRBJ2-1|.
CASSLSYRGGGNEQFF
TGTGCCAGCAGCTTATCATATCGGGGAGGGGGCAATGAGCAGTTCTTC
>TRBV6-5|.|TRBJ1-1|.
CASSYPLATEAFF
TGTGCCAGCAGTTACCCCCTAGCCACTGAAGCTTTCTTT
>TRBV7-9|TRBD1|TRBJ2-7|.
CAYSGTGGHEQYF
TGTGCCTACTCCGGGACAGGGGGCCACGAGCAGTACTTC
>TRBV7-9|TRBD2|TRBJ2-2|.
CASSFPRGTPNTGELFF
TGTGCCAGCAGCTTCCCGCGGGGGACCCCGAATACCGGGGAGCTGTTTTTT
>TRBV5-1|.|TRBJ2-5|.
CASSLTGPQETQYF
TGCGCCAGCAGCCTAACAGGCCCCCAAGAGACCCAGTACTTC
>TRBV5-1|TRBD2|TRBJ2-3|.
CASSGLAGGTTDTQYF
TGCGCCAGCAGCGGACTAGCGGGGGGTACCACAGATACGCAGTATTTT
>TRBV11-1|TRBD1|TRBJ1-1|.
CASSTGQGGFGTEAFF
TGTGCCAGCAGCACCGGACAGGGGGGCTTTGGAACTGAAGCTTTCTTT
>TRBV19|.|TRBJ2-2|.
CASSIDGGPFVGELFF
TGTGCCAGTAGTATAGACGGGGGTCCTTTCGTGGGGGAGCTGTTTTTT
>TRBV5-6|TRBD1|TRBJ2-5|few
CASSFRATGKETQYF
TGTGCCAGCAGCTTCCGGGCGACAGGGAAAGAGACCCAGTACTTC
>TRBV9|.|TRBJ2-1|.
CASSAGVDEQFF
TGTGCCAGCAGCGCAGGGGTCGATGAGCAGTTCTTC
>TRBV10-1|TRBD1|TRBJ2-1|.
CASNRTGTGVPCSYNEQFF
TGCGCCAGCAATAGGACCGGGACAGGGGTACCCTGCTCCTACAATGAGCAGTTCTTC
>TRBV3-1/TRBV3-2|TRBD2|TRBJ2-1|.
CASSLSGRGAYNEQFF
TGTGCCAGCAGCCTCTCCGGGCGGGGGGCTTACAATGAGCAGTTCTTC
>TRBV20-1|.|TRBJ2-7|.
CSGQRAYEQYF
TGCAGCGGCCAGAGGGCCTACGAGCAGTACTTC
>TRBV18|.|TRBJ1-6|.
CASSRTKSGANSPLHF
TGTGCCAGCTCACGTACGAAGTCGGGTGCCAATTCACCCCTCCACTTT
>TRBV11-2|TRBD1|TRBJ2-5|.
CASSKLTGGFSETQYF
TGTGCCAGCAGCAAACTGACAGGGGGCTTTTCGGAGACCCAGTACTTC
>TRBV27|.|TRBJ1-2|.
CASTNTGGVVSGYTF
TGTGCCAGCACCAACACGGGGGGAGTTGTAAGTGGCTACACCTTC
>TRBV5-1|.|TRBJ2-1|.
CASSQTPESSYNEQFF
TGCGCCAGCAGCCAAACACCCGAAAGCTCCTACAATGAGCAGTTCTTC
>TRBV10-3|.|TRBJ2-2|.
CAIRRGSTGELFF
TGTGCCATCAGAAGGGGTTCCACCGGGGAGCTGTTTTTT
>TRBV2|TRBD2|TRBJ2-7|.
CASSVAGGLEQYF
TGTGCCAGCAGTGTCGCGGGGGGGCTCGAGCAGTACTTC
>TRBV6-2/TRBV6-3|TRBD1|TRBJ2-3|.
CASSYSGTGDGDTQYF
TGTGCCAGCAGTTACTCGGGGACAGGGGATGGAGATACGCAGTATTTT
>TRBV27|.|TRBJ2-3|.
CASSQTSTDTQYF
TGTGCCAGCAGTCAGACTAGCACAGATACGCAGTATTTT
>TRBV12-5|.|TRBJ2-1|.
CASVIDSYNEQFF
TGTGCTAGTGTCATCGACAGCTACAATGAGCAGTTCTTC
>TRBV2|TRBD1|TRBJ1-2|.
CARRTGNYGYTF
TGTGCCAGACGGACAGGAAACTATGGCTACACCTTC